These T cell receptor beta chains were read from a single sample in a study of T cell responses to AZD1222 COVID-19 vaccine. Profiling relied on immunoSEQ multiplex PCR, and the TCRdb table lists in-frame clones only, not all of them. The sample consists of some 120,000 clones, around 93% of them appearing once. Material: peripheral blood, obtained 28 days after the second AZD1222 dose. The receptors were gathered from an adult who received the AZD1222 COVID-19 vaccine. The CDR3 runs from the conserved cysteine through the conserved F or W. The order of the fields is clone size, V gene, D gene, J gene, CDR3 DNA, CDR3 protein. The D gene is left open where the match is weak. The size entry is marked missing in some rows and otherwise reads once, few, many or a size class.

.	TRBV21-1	.	TRBJ2-2	TGTGCCAGCAGCAACAAAGACCTCCAGGATCGAAAGAACACCGGGGAGCTGTTTTTT	CASSNKDLQDRKNTGELFF
.	TRBV7-9	.	TRBJ1-4	TGTGCCAGCAGCCCGACCCCCGGACACACTGAAAAACTGTTTTTT	CASSPTPGHTEKLFF
.	TRBV6-5	TRBD2	TRBJ2-3	TGTGCCAGCAGTTACCACTCAGTAGCGGGGACAGATACGCAGTATTTT	CASSYHSVAGTDTQYF
.	TRBV7-9	TRBD1	TRBJ2-1	TGTGCCAGCATCAAAGGACAGGGGGCTTACAATGAGCAGTTCTTC	CASIKGQGAYNEQFF
.	TRBV10-1	.	TRBJ2-7	TGCGCCAGCAGTGGCCGGTCGCTGGGGGGTGAGCAGTACTTC	CASSGRSLGGEQYF
once	TRBV28	.	TRBJ1-5	TGTGCCAGCAGTGTAGGGGTTCAGCCCCAGCATTTT	CASSVGVQPQHF
.	TRBV10-1	.	TRBJ1-3	TGCGCCAGCAGTCACCCGCCCGGGATGGGCTCTGGAAACACCATATATTTT	CASSHPPGMGSGNTIYF
.	TRBV7-8	.	TRBJ2-7	TGTGCCAGCAGCTTAGGGGGGACCCTCTGGGTTGAGGGCTACGAGCAGTACTTC	CASSLGGTLWVEGYEQYF
.	TRBV6-1	.	TRBJ1-4	TGTGCCAGCAGTGAAAGTCGTGGTGTGGATGAAAAACTGTTTTTT	CASSESRGVDEKLFF
.	TRBV5-1	TRBD1	TRBJ1-4	TGCGCCAGCAGCCCGGGACAGGGGAATGAAAAACTGTTTTTT	CASSPGQGNEKLFF
.	TRBV28	.	TRBJ2-7	TGTGCCACCCTGGACCGGTACGAGCAGTACTTC	CATLDRYEQYF
.	TRBV7-9	.	TRBJ2-1	TGTGCCAGCAGCTTAGCTCACAATGAGCAGTTCTTC	CASSLAHNEQFF
.	TRBV2	.	TRBJ2-2	TGTGCCAGCAGTGGAGCTAGATGGACCGGGGAGCTGTTTTTT	CASSGARWTGELFF
.	TRBV28	.	TRBJ2-5	TGTGCCAGTAGCGAACAAGAGACCCAGTACTTC	CASSEQETQYF
.	TRBV3-1/TRBV3-2	.	TRBJ1-3	TGTGCCAGCAGTCCCCTCGGGGGCCCTGGAAACACCATATATTTT	CASSPLGGPGNTIYF
.	TRBV28	.	TRBJ2-2	TGTGCCAGCAGTCGGCAGACAGGAAACACCGGGGAGCTGTTTTTT	CASSRQTGNTGELFF
.	TRBV11-3	TRBD1	TRBJ2-2	TGTGCCAGCAGCTTGGGGACAGGATTAACCGGGGAGCTGTTTTTT	CASSLGTGLTGELFF
.	TRBV29-1	.	TRBJ2-1	TGCAGCGTTGATGCGTGGGTAGGGCGAGAACAGTTCTTC	CSVDAWVGREQFF
.	TRBV19	.	TRBJ2-7	TGTGCCAGTAGTCACACAGGAACGTCGGGCGAGCAGTACTTC	CASSHTGTSGEQYF
.	TRBV6-6	.	TRBJ2-7	TGTGCCAGCAGTTACCGGGGGCAATTGGTCGAGCAGTACTTC	CASSYRGQLVEQYF
.	TRBV5-4	TRBD1	TRBJ2-7	TGTGCCAGCAGCTTGGGTGGGGACAGCTACGAGCAGTACTTC	CASSLGGDSYEQYF
.	TRBV29-1	.	TRBJ1-3	TGCAGCGTGAGAACCACAGGCTCTGGAAACACCATATATTTT	CSVRTTGSGNTIYF
.	TRBV28	.	TRBJ2-7	TGTGCCAGCAGTTTCCCGCGGGACTCCTACGAGCAGTACTTC	CASSFPRDSYEQYF
few	TRBV19	.	TRBJ2-2	TGTGCCAGTAGTAATAGGAACACCGGGGAGCTGTTTTTT	CASSNRNTGELFF
few	TRBV28	TRBD1	TRBJ2-7	TGTGCCAGCAGTCAAGGACAGGGGGGGGATTCATACGAGCAGTACTTC	CASSQGQGGDSYEQYF
few	TRBV27	TRBD1	TRBJ1-4	TGTGCCAGCAGCTGGGACAGAAGAAATGAAAAACTGTTTTTT	CASSWDRRNEKLFF
.	TRBV6-6	.	TRBJ1-6	TGTGCCAGCAGTTACGAGACAGACGTCGGTTCACCCCTCCACTTT	CASSYETDVGSPLHF
.	TRBV12-3/TRBV12-4	.	TRBJ1-1	TGTGCCAGCAGTGCACCAGGGGCTGAAGCTTTCTTT	CASSAPGAEAFF
.	TRBV6-5	TRBD2	TRBJ2-1	TGTGCCAGCAGTTCAGGTCTACTAGCGTATGAGCAGTTCTTC	CASSSGLLAYEQFF
.	TRBV11-2	TRBD2	TRBJ2-1	TGTGCCAGCAGGGGACTAGCGGGAGAACTTATCTCCTACAATGAGCAGTTCTTC	CASRGLAGELISYNEQFF
.	TRBV5-1	.	TRBJ1-1	TGCGCCAGCAGCTTGGCCTCTGGGCATGGGGACACTGAAGCTTTCTTT	CASSLASGHGDTEAFF
once	TRBV11-2	.	TRBJ1-3	TGTGCCAGCAGCTCGTTTCGAGGGTTCGGAAACACCATATATTTT	CASSSFRGFGNTIYF
.	TRBV27	.	TRBJ2-5	TGTGCCAGCAGTTTAACTCCTAGCCCGGGAGAGACCCAGTACTTC	CASSLTPSPGETQYF
.	TRBV3-1/TRBV3-2	.	TRBJ1-1	TGTGCCACGATGACAGAGGGGGAAACTGAAGCTTTCTTT	CATMTEGETEAFF
.	TRBV13	TRBD2	TRBJ2-1	TGTGCCAGCAGCAGAGGACTAGCGGGAGGGCCGAGGATGCAGTTCTTC	CASSRGLAGGPRMQFF
.	TRBV27	TRBD1	TRBJ2-3	TGTGCCAGCAGTTTAAGGGACAGGCAGTATTTT	CASSLRDRQYF
once	TRBV3-1/TRBV3-2	.	TRBJ1-2	TGTGCCAGCAGCCTAAAGGGGGGGACGGGCTACACCTTC	CASSLKGGTGYTF
.	TRBV29-1	.	TRBJ1-2	TGCAGCGTTCTGGACAGATACGGCTACACCTTC	CSVLDRYGYTF
.	TRBV14	.	TRBJ1-1	TGTGCCAGCAGCAACTCAAGGGGTACTGAAGCTTTCTTT	CASSNSRGTEAFF
.	TRBV10-1	.	TRBJ1-3	TGCGCCAGCAGCGAAAGGAGTTCTGGAAACACCATATATTTT	CASSERSSGNTIYF
.	TRBV24-1	TRBD2	TRBJ2-2	TGTGCCACCAGTGATTTGCATAGCGGGGGTACCACCGGGGAGCTGTTTTTT	CATSDLHSGGTTGELFF